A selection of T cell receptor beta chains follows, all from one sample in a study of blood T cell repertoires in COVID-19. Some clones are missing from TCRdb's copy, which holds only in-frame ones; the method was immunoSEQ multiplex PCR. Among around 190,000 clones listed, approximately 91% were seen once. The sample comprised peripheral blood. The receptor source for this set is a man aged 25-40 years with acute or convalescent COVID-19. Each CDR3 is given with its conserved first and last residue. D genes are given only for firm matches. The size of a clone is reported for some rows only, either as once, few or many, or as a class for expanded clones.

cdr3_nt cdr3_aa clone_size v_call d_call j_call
TGTGCCAGCGTAGGGGACTACTACGAGCAGTACTTC CASVGDYYEQYF . TRBV2 TRBD2 TRBJ2-7
TGTGCCACCAGTGATACGCGACTAGCACCCGGGGAGCTGTTTTTT CATSDTRLAPGELFF once TRBV24-1 TRBD2 TRBJ2-2
TGTGCCAGCAGCCCCTCGAACTATGGCTACACCTTC CASSPSNYGYTF . TRBV6-5 . TRBJ1-2
TGTGCCAGCAGGTCTCCTAGAGGGAAGAATTCACCCCTCCACTTT CASRSPRGKNSPLHF . TRBV11-2 . TRBJ1-6
TGTGCCAGCAGCCAAAGGACTAGCCGGGAGACCCAGTACTTC CASSQRTSRETQYF . TRBV3-1/TRBV3-2 TRBD2 TRBJ2-5
TGTGCCAGCAGCTTATCTGGTGTAGGAGCTAACTATGGCTACACCTTC CASSLSGVGANYGYTF . TRBV7-8 . TRBJ1-2
TGTGCCAGCAGTTCTCAACCCGGACTCTACAATGAGCAGTTCTTC CASSSQPGLYNEQFF . TRBV9 . TRBJ2-1
TGTGCCAGCAGCCGCCCTACAGGGTTCGAAAAACTGTTTTTT CASSRPTGFEKLFF . TRBV7-9 . TRBJ1-4
TGTGCCAGCAGCCCCCGTCTAGCGGGTGACAAAGAGACCCAGTACTTC CASSPRLAGDKETQYF . TRBV5-4 TRBD2 TRBJ2-5
TGCGCCAGCAGCTATACTAGCGGGCCCTACAATGAGCAGTTCTTC CASSYTSGPYNEQFF . TRBV4-1 TRBD2 TRBJ2-1
TGTGCCAGCAGCGCCGGGACAGGGATTCAGCCCCAGCATTTT CASSAGTGIQPQHF . TRBV7-9 TRBD1 TRBJ1-5
TGTGCCAGTACCGCGGGGACAGGGGGTTTCGTGAGTTCCTACGAGCAGTACTTC CASTAGTGGFVSSYEQYF once TRBV19 TRBD1 TRBJ2-7
TGTGCCAGTAGTATATCAAGGACAGGGAATCAGCCCCAGCATTTT CASSISRTGNQPQHF few TRBV19 TRBD1 TRBJ1-5
TGTGCCAGCTCACCACATAAGGGAGGCGAAGCTTTCTTT CASSPHKGGEAFF . TRBV18 . TRBJ1-1
TGTGCCAGTAGTCGCGGGAGCGCCCGAGGCGATGAGCAGTTCTTC CASSRGSARGDEQFF . TRBV19 TRBD2 TRBJ2-1
TGTGCCAGCAATGCGGGACAGGGAAGAGGCTACACCTTC CASNAGQGRGYTF once TRBV12-3/TRBV12-4 TRBD1 TRBJ1-2
TGTGCCAGCAGCAAACGCGCTAGGGACAGTGGAACTCGGAATGAGCAGTTCTTC CASSKRARDSGTRNEQFF . TRBV7-9 TRBD1 TRBJ2-1
TGTGCCAGCAGTTCTGACAGCAGCACAGATACGCAGTATTTT CASSSDSSTDTQYF . TRBV9 . TRBJ2-3
TGCGCCAGCAGCCCGGGGGAGGGTGCCAACACTGAAGCTTTCTTT CASSPGEGANTEAFF . TRBV5-1 . TRBJ1-1
TGTGCCTGGAGTAAACAGGGGGCGCCGGGCGAAGCTTTCTTT CAWSKQGAPGEAFF . TRBV30 TRBD1 TRBJ1-1
TGCGCCAGCAGCTTGTCGGGACAAAGCTACACCTTC CASSLSGQSYTF . TRBV5-1 . TRBJ1-2
TGTGCCAGCAGCCACTCGAGAACTGTGAATGAAAAACTGTTTTTT CASSHSRTVNEKLFF . TRBV5-5 . TRBJ1-4
TGCGCCAGCAGCCCCGGGACGGGGAGGAGTTCACCCCTCCACTTT CASSPGTGRSSPLHF . TRBV5-1 . TRBJ1-6